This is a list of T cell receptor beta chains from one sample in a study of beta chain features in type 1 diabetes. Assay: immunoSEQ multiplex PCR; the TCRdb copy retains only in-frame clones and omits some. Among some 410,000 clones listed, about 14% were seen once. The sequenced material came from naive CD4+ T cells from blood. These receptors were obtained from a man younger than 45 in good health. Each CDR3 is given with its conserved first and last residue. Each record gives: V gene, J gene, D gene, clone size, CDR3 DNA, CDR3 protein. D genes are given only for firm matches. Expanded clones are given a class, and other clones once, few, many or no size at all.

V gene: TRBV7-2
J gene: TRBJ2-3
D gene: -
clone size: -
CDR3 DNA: TGTGCCAGCAGCTTAGGCTCGGCAGATACGCAGTATTTT
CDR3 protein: CASSLGSADTQYF

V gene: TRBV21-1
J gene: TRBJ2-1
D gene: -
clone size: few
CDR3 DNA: TGTGCCAGCAGCTCGGGACGGTCCTACAATGAGCAGTTCTTC
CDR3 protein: CASSSGRSYNEQFF

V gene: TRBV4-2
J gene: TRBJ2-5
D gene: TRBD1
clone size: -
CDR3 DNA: TGTGCCAGCAGCCAACAGGGGGCCGGGGAGACCCAGTACTTC
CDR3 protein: CASSQQGAGETQYF

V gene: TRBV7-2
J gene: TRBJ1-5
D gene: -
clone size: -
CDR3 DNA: TGTGCCAGCAGCCCCACAGGGTTCGGCAATCAGCCCCAGCATTTT
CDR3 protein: CASSPTGFGNQPQHF

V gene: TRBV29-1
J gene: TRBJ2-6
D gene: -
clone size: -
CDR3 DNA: TGCAGCGCCCGGGACGGTTCCTCTGGGGCCAACGTCCTGACTTTC
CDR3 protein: CSARDGSSGANVLTF

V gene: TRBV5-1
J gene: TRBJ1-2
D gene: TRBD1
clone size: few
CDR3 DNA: TGCGCCAGCAGCAACCGGACAGGAACAAACTATGGCTACACCTTC
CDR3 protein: CASSNRTGTNYGYTF

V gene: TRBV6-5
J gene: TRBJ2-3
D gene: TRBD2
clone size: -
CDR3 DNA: TGTGCCAGCAGCCGGGGGGGAAGCACAGATACGCAGTATTTT
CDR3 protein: CASSRGGSTDTQYF

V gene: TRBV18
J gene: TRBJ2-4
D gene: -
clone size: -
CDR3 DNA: TGTGCCAGCTCACCGGGTTCGGGGAAAAACATTCAGTACTTC
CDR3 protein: CASSPGSGKNIQYF

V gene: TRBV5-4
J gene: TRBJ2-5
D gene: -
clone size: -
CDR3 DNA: TGTGCCAGCAGCCGCACACTGGGGCAGGGTGAGACCCAGTACTTC
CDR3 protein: CASSRTLGQGETQYF

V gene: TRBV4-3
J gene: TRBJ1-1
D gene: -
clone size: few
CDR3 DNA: TGCGCCAGCAGCCAAGCAGTTGACACTGAAGCTTTCTTT
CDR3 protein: CASSQAVDTEAFF

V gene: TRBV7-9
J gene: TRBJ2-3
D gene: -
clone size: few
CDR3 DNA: TGTGCCAGCAGCGTCACCCTCGGCGTCAGCACAGATACGCAGTATTTT
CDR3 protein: CASSVTLGVSTDTQYF

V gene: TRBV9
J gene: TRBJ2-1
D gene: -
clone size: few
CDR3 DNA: TGTGCCAGCAGCGTCAAATGGGCAGGGGACATTGAGCAGTTCTTC
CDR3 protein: CASSVKWAGDIEQFF

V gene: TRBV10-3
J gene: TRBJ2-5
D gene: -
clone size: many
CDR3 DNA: TGTGCCATCAGTGGGACCCAAGAGACCCAGTACTTC
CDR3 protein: CAISGTQETQYF

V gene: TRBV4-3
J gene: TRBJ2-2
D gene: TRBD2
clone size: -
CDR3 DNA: TGCGCCAGCAGCCAAGGACTAGCGGGATGGACCGGGGAGCTGTTTTTT
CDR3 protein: CASSQGLAGWTGELFF

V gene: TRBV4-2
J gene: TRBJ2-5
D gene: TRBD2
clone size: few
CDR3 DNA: TGTGCCAGCAGCCCGACACCTCTAGCGGGGAAGGAGACCCAGTACTTC
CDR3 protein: CASSPTPLAGKETQYF

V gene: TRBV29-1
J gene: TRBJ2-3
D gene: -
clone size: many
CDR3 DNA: TGCAGCGTTGAATACAGGAGACGCACAGATACGCAGTATTTT
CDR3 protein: CSVEYRRRTDTQYF

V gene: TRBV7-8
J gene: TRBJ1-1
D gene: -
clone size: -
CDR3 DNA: TGTGCCAGCAGCGTGATACAGGGCCGGACTGAAGCTTTCTTT
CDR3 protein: CASSVIQGRTEAFF

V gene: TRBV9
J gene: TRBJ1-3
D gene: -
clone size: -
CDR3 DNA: TGTGCCAGCAGCGTAGAAGGGGCGCTGGGAAACACCATATATTTT
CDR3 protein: CASSVEGALGNTIYF

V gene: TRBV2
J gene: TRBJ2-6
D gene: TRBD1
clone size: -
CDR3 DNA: TGTGCCAGCAGTGGAGGGACAGGGCCCTCTGGGGCCAACGTCCTGACTTTC
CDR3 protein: CASSGGTGPSGANVLTF

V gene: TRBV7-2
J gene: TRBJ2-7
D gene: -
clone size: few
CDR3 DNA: TGTGCCAGCAGCTCACAGAACGGGGGCGAGCAGTACTTC
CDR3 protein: CASSSQNGGEQYF

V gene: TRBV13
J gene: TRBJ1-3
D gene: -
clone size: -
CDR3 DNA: TGTGCCAGCAGCTTACGGGACACTGGAAACACCATATATTTT
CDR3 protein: CASSLRDTGNTIYF

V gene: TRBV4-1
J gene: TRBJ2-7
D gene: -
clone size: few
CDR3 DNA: TGCGCCAGCAGCCAAGGACCCGAGCAGTACTTC
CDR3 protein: CASSQGPEQYF

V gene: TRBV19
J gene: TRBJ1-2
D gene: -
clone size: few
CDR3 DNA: TGTGCCAGCCTCGAGGGGGGGCATGGCTACACCTTC
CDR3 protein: CASLEGGHGYTF

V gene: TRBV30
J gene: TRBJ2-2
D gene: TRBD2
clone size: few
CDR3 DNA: TGTGCCTGGAGTGTTCGTCGACTAGCCTCGAACACCGGGGAGCTGTTTTTT
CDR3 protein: CAWSVRRLASNTGELFF

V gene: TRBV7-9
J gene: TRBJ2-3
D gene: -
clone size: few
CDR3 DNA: TGTGCCAGCAGCCTCACGGCAGATACGCAGTATTTT
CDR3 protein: CASSLTADTQYF

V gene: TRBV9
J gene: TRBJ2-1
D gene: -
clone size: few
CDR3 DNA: TGTGCCAGCAGCGTAGAGACGTACAATGAGCAGTTCTTC
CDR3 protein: CASSVETYNEQFF

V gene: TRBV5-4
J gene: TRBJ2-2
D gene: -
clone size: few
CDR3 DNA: TGTGCCAGCAGCCCTCCGGACGCGAACACCGGGGAGCTGTTTTTT
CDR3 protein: CASSPPDANTGELFF

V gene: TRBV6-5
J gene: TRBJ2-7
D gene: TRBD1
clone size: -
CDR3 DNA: TGTGCCAGCAGCCGACAGGGAGAGCAGTACTTC
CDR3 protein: CASSRQGEQYF

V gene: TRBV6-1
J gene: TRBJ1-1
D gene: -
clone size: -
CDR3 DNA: TGTGCCAGCAGTGTGACGGGCGGGGCCGCTGAAGCTTTCTTT
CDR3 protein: CASSVTGGAAEAFF

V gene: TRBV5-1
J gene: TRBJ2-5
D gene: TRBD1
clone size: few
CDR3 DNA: TGCGCCAGCAGCTCTTTCAGGGGGAAACCTCAAGAGACCCAGTACTTC
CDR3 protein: CASSSFRGKPQETQYF

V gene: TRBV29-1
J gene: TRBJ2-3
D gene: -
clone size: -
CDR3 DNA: TGCAGCGTTGGGTCAAGGGATACGCAGTATTTT
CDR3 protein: CSVGSRDTQYF

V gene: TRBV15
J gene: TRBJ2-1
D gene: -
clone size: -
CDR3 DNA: TGTGCCACCAGCGGAGTGGGCGGTGGGCGCGAGCAGTTCTTC
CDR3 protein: CATSGVGGGREQFF

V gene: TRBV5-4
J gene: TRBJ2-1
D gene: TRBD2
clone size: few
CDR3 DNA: TGTGCCAGCAGCGCCCGGGCTAGCGGTCATCGGTACAATGAGCAGTTCTTC
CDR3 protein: CASSARASGHRYNEQFF

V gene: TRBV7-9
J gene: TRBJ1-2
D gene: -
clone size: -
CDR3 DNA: TGTGCCAGCAGCCAGGACGTTTGGAACTATGGCTACACCTTC
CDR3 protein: CASSQDVWNYGYTF

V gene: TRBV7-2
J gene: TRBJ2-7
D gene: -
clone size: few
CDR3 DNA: TGTGCCAGCAGCTCACAGGGCCCCCAATACGAGCAGTACTTC
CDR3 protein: CASSSQGPQYEQYF

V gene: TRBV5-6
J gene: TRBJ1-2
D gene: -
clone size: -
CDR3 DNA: TGTGCCAGCAGTCGGACGCCTAACTATGGCTACACCTTC
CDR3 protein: CASSRTPNYGYTF

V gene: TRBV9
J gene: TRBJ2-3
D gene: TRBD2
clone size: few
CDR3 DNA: TGTGCCAGCAGCGCCCTTGATACAAGCGGGGGGCTCACAGATACGCAGTATTTT
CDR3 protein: CASSALDTSGGLTDTQYF

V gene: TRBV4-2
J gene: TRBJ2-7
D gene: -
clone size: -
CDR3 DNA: TGTGCCAGCAGCCAAGAGACCACAACCTACGAGCAGTACTTC
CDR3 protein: CASSQETTTYEQYF

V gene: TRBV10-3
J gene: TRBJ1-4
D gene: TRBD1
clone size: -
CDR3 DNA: TGTGCCATCCGTTCCGGACAGGGCGAAAAACTGTTTTTT
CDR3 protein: CAIRSGQGEKLFF

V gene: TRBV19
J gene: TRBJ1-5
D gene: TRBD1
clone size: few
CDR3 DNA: TGTGCCATCCCACAGGGGGTTGAGAATCAGCCCCAGCATTTT
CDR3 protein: CAIPQGVENQPQHF

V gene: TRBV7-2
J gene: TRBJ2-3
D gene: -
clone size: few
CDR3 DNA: TGTGCCAGCAGCCCTGCCAGCGGCACAGATACGCAGTATTTT
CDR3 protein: CASSPASGTDTQYF

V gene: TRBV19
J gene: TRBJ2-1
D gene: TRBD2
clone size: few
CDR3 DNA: TGTGCCAGTAGTCCTTGGTCTCTAGCGGGAGACGGAAGTGAGCAGTTCTTC
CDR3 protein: CASSPWSLAGDGSEQFF

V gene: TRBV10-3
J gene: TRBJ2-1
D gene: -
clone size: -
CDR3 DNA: TGTGCCATCAGTGAGCGGCCGGGGCCTAACAATGAGCAGTTCTTC
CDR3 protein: CAISERPGPNNEQFF

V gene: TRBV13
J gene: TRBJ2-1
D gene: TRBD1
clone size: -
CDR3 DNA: TGTGCCAGCAGCGCCAGCATACAGGGGCGGAGTGAGCAGTTCTTC
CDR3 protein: CASSASIQGRSEQFF

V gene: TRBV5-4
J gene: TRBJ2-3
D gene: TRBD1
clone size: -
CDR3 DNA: TGTGCCAGCAGCTTGGACGGGACAGGAACAGATACGCAGTATTTT
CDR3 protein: CASSLDGTGTDTQYF